This T cell receptor beta chain was sequenced during a study of T cell changes during pregnancy in multiple sclerosis. Germline CDR1 and CDR2: SGDLS and YYNGEE. Trimming cost V 0 bases and J 3 bases, with 12 bases left between them. This CDR3 region has 15 residues. This clone was picked up a small number of times. This table comes from immunoSEQ multiplex PCR, and its TCRdb copy is limited to in-frame clones, with some not included. The sample has 35,000 to 45,000 clones; around nine tenths are singletons. The chain combines TRBV9 with TRBJ1-2, with a possible D match to TRBD1 (5 bases). This clonotype originated in a female donor with multiple sclerosis, enrolled in a pregnancy study. Sequencing used CD4+ T cells from peripheral blood mononuclear cells, obtained in the first trimester of pregnancy. The CDR3 is CASSVGGLADYGYTF. The CDR3 DNA reads as TGTGCCAGCAGCGTAGGGGGGTTAGCGGACTATGGCTACACCTTC. The full variable domain, with the rest looked up from reference TRBV9 and TRBJ1-2, is DSGVTQTPKHLITATGQRVTLRCSPRSGDLSVYWYQQSLDQGLQFLIQYYNGEERAKGNILERFSAQQFPDLHSELNLSSLELGDSALYFCASSVGGLADYGYTFGSGTRLTVV.